This TCR beta chain was sequenced for a study of response to subunit inactivated influenza vaccine. Study results and caveats: Few new T cells, the authors suggested, are recruited by each seasonal influenza vaccination.

MiXCR was run by TCRdb on the RT-PCR reads, yielding one entry per CDR3 protein. Among 650,000 to 850,000 distinct CDR3 sequences listed, about 15% were seen once. The germline V and J ends were trimmed by 10 bases and 4 bases, with 16 bases remaining between them. The CDR3 is made up of 13 amino acids. Germline V CDR1 and CDR2: SGHAT, FQNNGV. Turning to this clonotype: Antigen unknown.

Here the sequenced sample was PBMCs from blood, taken approximately 15 days before vaccination. This sequence was found in a man aged 50 or older who received an inactivated influenza vaccine. This chain links TRBV11-2 with TRBJ2-5; tentatively, D is TRBD2 (5 bases). CDR3 DNA: TGTGCCACAGCAAGAGGGTTATCAGAGACCCAGTACTTC. This sequence encodes CATARGLSETQYF.